The 19 T cell receptor beta chains reported below all come from one sample, sequenced in a study of blood T cell repertoires in COVID-19. Some clones are missing from TCRdb's copy, which holds only in-frame ones; the method was immunoSEQ multiplex PCR. Of roughly 320,000 clones detected, approximately 90% appear once; the ten largest clones hold 6.3%. The sample comprised peripheral blood. Source of these receptors: a woman aged 45-65 years with COVID-19, enrolled during active disease.

The chain carries TRBV30 and TRBJ1-5, with 10 bases that match TRBD1. This CDR3 contains 13 residues. V lost 1 base and J lost 6; bases outside the gene matches: 0. Germline V lookup: CDR1 GTSNPN, CDR2 SVGIG (reference sequence). CDR3: CAWSGDRGQPQHF. The CDR3 DNA reads TGTGCCTGGAGTGGGGACAGGGGTCAGCCCCAGCATTTT.

The genes are TRBV6-5 and TRBJ1-4; TRBD1 agrees at 8 bases. The CDR3 runs 14 residues. Germline CDR1 MNHEY, CDR2 SVGAGI. V trimming: 6 bases; J trimming: 8 bases; junction bases outside the gene matches: 8. The CDR3 sequence is CASRRTGWKEKLFF. The CDR3 nucleotides read TGTGCCAGCAGGAGGACAGGGTGGAAGGAAAAACTGTTTTTT.

The rearrangement links TRBV5-1 to TRBJ2-1; possibly TRBD2 for D (5 bases). Trimming removed 0 bases from V and 0 bases from J, with 13 bases in between. Germline CDR1 is SGHRS and CDR2 is YFSETQ. The CDR3 is 17 residues long. Here the CDR3 DNA reads TGCGCCAGCAGCTTGGGGGTACTAGTTAGCTCCTACAATGAGCAGTTCTTC. Its translation: CASSLGVLVSSYNEQFF.

The chain joins TRBV19 to TRBJ2-1; 8 positions agree with TRBD1. The V gene's germline CDR1 is LNHDA and CDR2 SQIVND (reference sequence). After removal of 5 bases from V and 3 bases from J, the junction contained 3 bases not matched to a gene. The CDR3 consists of 14 residues. The CDR3 DNA sequence: TGTGCCAGTAGTTTCGGACAGGGCTACAATGAGCAGTTCTTC. It translates to CASSFGQGYNEQFF.

Only one count was recorded for this clone. This chain links TRBV11-3 with TRBJ1-4, with D perhaps matching TRBD1 (5 bases). The germline V gene has CDR1 SGHNT and CDR2 YENEEA. V lost 5 bases to trimming and J lost 5 bases, with 12 bases between them. The CDR3 has 14 residues. The chain's CDR3 is CASSVGLKNEKLFF. In DNA, the CDR3 is TGTGCCAGCAGCGTGGGACTTAAAAATGAAAAACTGTTTTTT. Based on the CDR3 plus reference TRBV11-3 and TRBJ1-4, the full variable domain is EAGVVQSPRYKIIEKKQPVAFWCNPISGHNTLYWYLQNLGQGPELLIRYENEEAVDDSQLPKDRFSAERLKGVDSTLKIQPAELGDSAVYLCASSVGLKNEKLFFGSGTQLSVL.

The V and J genes are TRBV19 and TRBJ2-2; no reliable D call. This CDR3 region has 12 residues. Germline values: CDR1 LNHDA, CDR2 SQIVND (reference sequence). V was cut by 1 base and J by 8 bases, with 5 bases left in between. CDR3 sequence: CASSIVIGELFF. In DNA, the CDR3 is TGTGCCAGTAGTATAGTAATTGGGGAGCTGTTTTTT.

V is TRBV19 and J is TRBJ1-1; TRBD1 matches 12 bases. Looked up from germline, CDR1 is LNHDA and CDR2 is SQIVND (reference sequence). Germline trimming cut 2 bases from V and 12 bases from J; bases unmatched to any gene: 16. This CDR3 is 17 amino acids long. The CDR3 DNA reads TGTGCCAGTAGTATACCCCCGGGACAGGGGGCCGGGGCCGGATCTTTCTTT. Protein sequence: CASSIPPGQGAGAGSFF. Full variable domain (remainder filled in from reference TRBV19 and TRBJ1-1): DGGITQSPKYLFRKEGQNVTLSCEQNLNHDAMYWYRQDPGQGLRLIYYSQIVNDFQKGDIAEGYSVSREKKESFPLTVTSAQKNPTAFYLCASSIPPGQGAGAGSFFGQGTRLTVV.

The chain employs TRBV14 and TRBJ1-4, with TRBD1 identical over 9 bases. The CDR3 consists of 15 residues. Per the germline V gene, CDR1 is SGHDN and CDR2 is FVKESK. J lost 8 bases, V lost 0 bases, and 4 bases had no gene match. CDR3 sequence: CASSQDGTGYEKLFF. In DNA form, the CDR3 reads TGTGCCAGCAGCCAAGATGGGACAGGGTACGAAAAACTGTTTTTT. The whole variable domain, remainder taken from reference TRBV14 and TRBJ1-4, is EAGVTQFPSHSVIEKGQTVTLRCDPISGHDNLYWYRRVMGKEIKFLLHFVKESKQDESGMPNNRFLAERTGGTYSTLKVQPAELEDSGVYFCASSQDGTGYEKLFFGSGTQLSVL.

A few counts support this clone. V gene TRBV3-1 (or the pseudogene TRBV3-2) combines with J gene TRBJ1-5, with D tentatively TRBD1 (5 bases). V lost 2 bases and J lost 9, with 11 bases in between. In germline, CDR1 is LGHDT, CDR2 YNNKEL (reference sequence). The CDR3 runs to 13 residues. The CDR3: CASSQSGGGPQHF. The CDR3 coding sequence is TGTGCCAGCAGCCAATCTGGGGGGGGGCCCCAGCATTTT.

The chain joins TRBV9 to TRBJ2-6; D may be TRBD1 (6 bases). In germline, CDR1 is SGDLS, CDR2 YYNGEE. The CDR3 consists of 19 residues. V lost 2 bases to trimming and J lost 7 bases, with 25 bases between them. CDR3 protein: CASSVHPQTGPRLANVLTF. The CDR3 nucleotides are TGTGCCAGCAGCGTCCACCCCCAGACAGGACCTAGGCTAGCCAACGTCCTGACTTTC.

This chain uses TRBV27 with TRBJ2-3; the D is unclear. CDR1 is MNHEY, CDR2 SMNVEV, per germline (reference sequence). The CDR3 runs to 14 residues. The germline V and J ends were trimmed by 0 bases and 2 bases, with 6 bases remaining between them. This CDR3 reads CASSLSRYTDTQYF. The DNA for the CDR3 is TGTGCCAGCAGTTTATCCCGGTACACAGATACGCAGTATTTT.

This CDR3 is CASSWSGNYEQYF. The CDR3 nucleotides are TGTGCCAGTAGTTGGTCAGGGAATTACGAGCAGTACTTC. The rearrangement uses TRBV19 and TRBJ2-7, with D possibly being TRBD1 (5 bases). Trimming removed 5 bases at V and 4 bases at J, with 12 bases between. CDR1 is LNHDA and CDR2 is SQIVND in the germline V gene (reference sequence). The CDR3 spans 13 residues.

In this sample, this clone turned up a few times. V is TRBV6-4 and J is TRBJ1-2, with 9 bases identical to TRBD1. V shed 0 bases and J 5 bases; nucleotides not matched to a gene: 7. Germline CDR1 is MRHNA and CDR2 is SNTAGT. The CDR3 totals 16 residues. The CDR3 protein is CASSDSQQGTGYGYTF. The CDR3 region has the DNA TGTGCCAGCAGTGACTCGCAGCAAGGGACAGGGTATGGCTACACCTTC.

The V and J genes are TRBV5-1 and TRBJ2-3; D is unclear. With 3 bases removed from V and 0 bases from J, the gap between germline ends came to 8 bases. The CDR3 extends over 14 amino acids. CDR1 is SGHRS, CDR2 YFSETQ, per germline. The CDR3 nucleotides read TGCGCCAGCAGCTCCCAGACAAGCACAGATACGCAGTATTTT. It encodes CASSSQTSTDTQYF.

This clone was seen only once. The chain employs TRBV5-4 and TRBJ2-3; 12 positions agree with TRBD1. The junction had 4 bases not matched to a gene; V was cut back by 0 bases and J by 2 bases. CDR1 is SGHNT, CDR2 YYREEE, per germline (reference sequence). The CDR3 covers 17 residues. Here the CDR3 reads CASSLGDRGRNTDTQYF. In DNA form, the CDR3 reads TGTGCCAGCAGCTTGGGGGACAGGGGGCGAAACACAGATACGCAGTATTTT.

This clone appeared a few times. The CDR3 DNA is TGTGCCAGTAGTATTATTAAGTCAGGCTCCTACGAGCAGTACTTC. It encodes CASSIIKSGSYEQYF. The rearrangement joins TRBV19 to TRBJ2-7; D unresolved. This CDR3 has 15 residues. The V gene lost 3 bases and the J gene lost 0 bases, with 12 bases spanning the gap. Germline loops: CDR1 LNHDA, CDR2 SQIVND (reference sequence).

In its sample, this clone was seen once. At the DNA level, this CDR3 is encoded by other sequences in the same sample as well. The CDR3 region is CASSIGGPGELFF. Here the CDR3 DNA reads TGTGCCAGTAGTATTGGGGGCCCCGGGGAGCTGTTTTTT. This rearrangement joins TRBV19 to TRBJ2-2; TRBD1 is a possible D gene (6 bases). Trimming left V 3 bases short and J 6 bases short, with 8 bases between. This CDR3 is built from 13 residues. Germline V gene data show CDR1 as LNHDA and CDR2 as SQIVND (reference sequence).

The chain combines TRBV9 with TRBJ2-5, with D perhaps TRBD1 (6 bases). The germline CDR1 and CDR2 sequences are SGDLS and YYNGEE. Trimming left V 4 bases short and J 5 bases short, with 12 bases between. The CDR3 covers 13 residues. The CDR3: CASSWGQGETQYF. In DNA form, the CDR3 reads TGTGCCAGCAGCTGGGGGCAGGGGGAGACCCAGTACTTC.

This chain links TRBV5-1 with TRBJ1-4; unclear D gene. V was pared by 0 bases and J by 5 bases, with 14 bases between. The CDR3 has 16 residues. CDR1 and CDR2 from the germline V gene are SGHRS and YFSETQ. As DNA, the CDR3 is TGCGCCAGCAGCTTGGCCTATCAGGTTTTAAATGAAAAACTGTTTTTT. Translating it yields CASSLAYQVLNEKLFF. The variable domain in full, completed from reference TRBV5-1 and TRBJ1-4, reads KAGVTQTPRYLIKTRGQQVTLSCSPISGHRSVSWYQQTPGQGLQFLFEYFSETQRNKGNFPGRFSGRQFSNSRSEMNVSTLELGDSALYLCASSLAYQVLNEKLFFGSGTQLSVL.